Listed below are T cell receptor beta chains from one sample, sequenced in a study of metastatic and nonmetastatic thyroid tumors. From the PCR reads, TCRdb re-called clones with MiXCR. The sample holds roughly 71,000 clones, more than 15% seen once. Sequenced material: blood. These receptor sequences come from a female donor with papillary thyroid cancer or a benign thyroid nodule (not recorded which). Some clones in this sample may be carry-over from other donors' samples. Both conserved end residues are part of each CDR3. Fields, in order: clone size, D gene, V gene, J gene, CDR3 protein, CDR3 DNA. The D gene is left open where the match is weak. A clone size is listed for some rows: how often the clone was seen (once, few, many), or a class if it is expanded.

clone_size: many; d_call: TRBD1; v_call: TRBV5-1; j_call: TRBJ1-1; cdr3_aa: CASSSPGTGGTTEAFF; cdr3_nt: TGCGCCAGCAGCTCCCCAGGGACAGGGGGGACCACTGAAGCTTTCTTT
clone_size: many; d_call: .; v_call: TRBV20-1; j_call: TRBJ1-2; cdr3_aa: CSASPGAGGYTF; cdr3_nt: TGCAGTGCTAGCCCCGGGGCAGGAGGCTACACCTTC
clone_size: many; d_call: TRBD1; v_call: TRBV2; j_call: TRBJ2-1; cdr3_aa: CASTRTGGQSYNEQFF; cdr3_nt: TGTGCCAGCACTAGGACAGGGGGCCAGTCCTACAATGAGCAGTTCTTC
clone_size: medium-sized; d_call: TRBD1; v_call: TRBV10-1; j_call: TRBJ2-4; cdr3_aa: CASSAGTGEFHIQYF; cdr3_nt: TGCGCCAGCAGTGCCGGGACAGGGGAATTTCACATTCAGTACTTC
clone_size: many; d_call: .; v_call: TRBV27; j_call: TRBJ2-1; cdr3_aa: CARIRTWNEQFF; cdr3_nt: TGTGCCAGGATCCGAACCTGGAATGAGCAGTTCTTC
clone_size: many; d_call: .; v_call: TRBV7-8; j_call: TRBJ1-4; cdr3_aa: CASSKLGGSNEKLFF; cdr3_nt: TGTGCCAGCAGTAAATTAGGGGGTTCTAATGAAAAACTGTTTTTT
clone_size: many; d_call: .; v_call: TRBV20-1; j_call: TRBJ2-2; cdr3_aa: CSARDRRRRDTGELFF; cdr3_nt: TGCAGTGCTAGAGATCGGAGGAGGAGAGACACCGGGGAGCTGTTTTTT
clone_size: .; d_call: TRBD2; v_call: TRBV19; j_call: TRBJ2-7; cdr3_aa: CASSISASGIHAYEQYF; cdr3_nt: TGTGCCAGTAGTATTTCGGCTAGCGGGATTCATGCCTACGAGCAGTACTTC
clone_size: many; d_call: TRBD2; v_call: TRBV12-3/TRBV12-4; j_call: TRBJ2-3; cdr3_aa: CASQPGLAATDTQYF; cdr3_nt: TGTGCCAGCCAACCGGGACTAGCGGCTACAGATACGCAGTATTTT
clone_size: .; d_call: .; v_call: TRBV7-2; j_call: TRBJ2-7; cdr3_aa: CASSLRVSYEQYF; cdr3_nt: TGTGCCAGCAGCTTAAGAGTTTCCTACGAGCAGTACTTC
clone_size: .; d_call: .; v_call: TRBV12-3/TRBV12-4; j_call: TRBJ2-7; cdr3_aa: CASSHGYEQYF; cdr3_nt: TGTGCCAGCAGCCACGGGTACGAGCAGTACTTC
clone_size: .; d_call: .; v_call: TRBV6-1; j_call: TRBJ2-7; cdr3_aa: CASSEGHPPAPYEQYF; cdr3_nt: TGTGCCAGCAGTGAAGGCCACCCCCCTGCACCCTACGAGCAGTACTTC
clone_size: .; d_call: .; v_call: TRBV18; j_call: TRBJ2-1; cdr3_aa: CASSPALTYNEQFF; cdr3_nt: TGTGCCAGCTCCCCGGCGCTGACCTACAATGAGCAGTTCTTC
clone_size: many; d_call: .; v_call: TRBV14; j_call: TRBJ2-3; cdr3_aa: CASSPFPGQFTDTQYF; cdr3_nt: TGTGCCAGCAGCCCGTTCCCGGGTCAGTTCACAGATACGCAGTATTTT
clone_size: few; d_call: .; v_call: TRBV30; j_call: TRBJ2-7; cdr3_aa: CAWSPSFYEQYF; cdr3_nt: TGTGCCTGGAGTCCTAGCTTCTACGAGCAGTACTTC
clone_size: many; d_call: .; v_call: TRBV10-3; j_call: TRBJ1-3; cdr3_aa: CAISDTGTGNTIYF; cdr3_nt: TGTGCCATCAGTGATACAGGGACTGGAAACACCATATATTTT
clone_size: many; d_call: TRBD2; v_call: TRBV5-1; j_call: TRBJ2-1; cdr3_aa: CASSLLASGSSDEQFF; cdr3_nt: TGCGCCAGCAGCTTGTTGGCTAGCGGGAGTAGCGATGAGCAGTTCTTC
clone_size: .; d_call: .; v_call: TRBV5-4; j_call: TRBJ2-7; cdr3_aa: CASSLGQASYEQYF; cdr3_nt: TGTGCCAGCAGCTTGGGGCAGGCCTCCTACGAGCAGTACTTC
clone_size: few; d_call: TRBD2; v_call: TRBV6-5; j_call: TRBJ2-7; cdr3_aa: CASSYRLADEQYF; cdr3_nt: TGTGCCAGCAGTTATCGCCTAGCGGACGAGCAGTACTTC
clone_size: many; d_call: .; v_call: TRBV5-1; j_call: TRBJ2-1; cdr3_aa: CASSFGGFNEQFF; cdr3_nt: TGCGCCAGCAGCTTTGGTGGGTTCAATGAGCAGTTCTTC
clone_size: many; d_call: .; v_call: TRBV25-1; j_call: TRBJ1-1; cdr3_aa: CASSEMGAAFF; cdr3_nt: TGTGCCAGCAGTGAAATGGGGGCGGCTTTCTTT
clone_size: .; d_call: .; v_call: TRBV27; j_call: TRBJ2-1; cdr3_aa: CASSSWLLQFF; cdr3_nt: TGTGCCAGCAGTTCTTGGCTTCTGCAGTTCTTC
clone_size: many; d_call: TRBD1; v_call: TRBV2; j_call: TRBJ2-5; cdr3_aa: CASSEETGSGETQYF; cdr3_nt: TGTGCCAGCAGTGAGGAGACAGGGTCTGGGGAGACCCAGTACTTC
clone_size: .; d_call: .; v_call: TRBV6-5; j_call: TRBJ1-4; cdr3_aa: CASRGEREKLFF; cdr3_nt: TGTGCCAGCAGGGGGGAGCGGGAGAAACTGTTTTTT
clone_size: many; d_call: .; v_call: TRBV5-1; j_call: TRBJ1-1; cdr3_aa: CASSFLPDRNTEAFF; cdr3_nt: TGCGCCAGCAGCTTTCTTCCGGATCGGAACACTGAAGCTTTCTTT
clone_size: many; d_call: TRBD1; v_call: TRBV12-3/TRBV12-4; j_call: TRBJ2-5; cdr3_aa: CASSPQGVGETQYF; cdr3_nt: TGTGCCAGCAGTCCGCAGGGGGTAGGGGAGACCCAGTACTTC
clone_size: many; d_call: TRBD2; v_call: TRBV5-8; j_call: TRBJ2-7; cdr3_aa: CASSLSSGGPPYEQYF; cdr3_nt: TGTGCCAGCAGCTTGTCTTCGGGAGGGCCTCCCTACGAGCAGTACTTC
clone_size: many; d_call: .; v_call: TRBV12-3/TRBV12-4; j_call: TRBJ1-2; cdr3_aa: CASSPTGRHGYTF; cdr3_nt: TGTGCCAGCAGTCCCACAGGACGTCATGGCTACACCTTC
clone_size: .; d_call: .; v_call: TRBV6-2/TRBV6-3; j_call: TRBJ1-1; cdr3_aa: CASSYSGVNTEAFF; cdr3_nt: TGTGCCAGCAGTTACTCAGGGGTTAACACTGAAGCTTTCTTT
clone_size: many; d_call: TRBD2; v_call: TRBV19; j_call: TRBJ2-1; cdr3_aa: CASSILAGASYNEQFF; cdr3_nt: TGTGCCAGTAGTATTTTAGCGGGAGCGTCCTACAATGAGCAGTTCTTC
clone_size: many; d_call: TRBD2; v_call: TRBV2; j_call: TRBJ2-1; cdr3_aa: CASRREHYNEQFF; cdr3_nt: TGTGCCAGCAGGCGGGAGCATTACAATGAGCAGTTCTTC
clone_size: .; d_call: .; v_call: TRBV2; j_call: TRBJ1-4; cdr3_aa: CDSSARVVTNEKLFF; cdr3_nt: TGTGACAGTAGTGCCCGGGTCGTCACTAATGAAAAACTGTTTTTT
clone_size: many; d_call: .; v_call: TRBV2; j_call: TRBJ2-7; cdr3_aa: CASSAQGPYEQYF; cdr3_nt: TGTGCCAGCAGTGCACAGGGCCCCTACGAGCAGTACTTC
clone_size: many; d_call: .; v_call: TRBV19; j_call: TRBJ2-7; cdr3_aa: CASSNRDGWHEQYF; cdr3_nt: TGTGCCAGTAGTAACCGGGACGGGTGGCACGAGCAGTACTTC
clone_size: few; d_call: TRBD1; v_call: TRBV6-1; j_call: TRBJ1-5; cdr3_aa: CASRGQGGNQPQHF; cdr3_nt: TGTGCCAGCAGGGGACAGGGTGGCAATCAGCCCCAGCATTTT
clone_size: .; d_call: TRBD1; v_call: TRBV9; j_call: TRBJ1-1; cdr3_aa: CASSTHGGQFNTEAFF; cdr3_nt: TGTGCCAGCAGCACCCATGGGGGACAGTTCAACACTGAAGCTTTCTTT
clone_size: many; d_call: TRBD1; v_call: TRBV18; j_call: TRBJ2-5; cdr3_aa: CASSHGQGQETQYF; cdr3_nt: TGTGCCAGCTCACACGGACAGGGGCAAGAGACCCAGTACTTC
clone_size: few; d_call: .; v_call: TRBV5-4; j_call: TRBJ2-7; cdr3_aa: CASSANRIGNHEQYF; cdr3_nt: TGTGCCAGCAGCGCGAATCGGATCGGGAACCACGAGCAGTACTTC